Below are 3 T cell receptor beta chains sequenced from a single sample in a study of cytomegalovirus exposure and HLA in healthy donors. PCR amplification relied on 60 Vbeta primers (plus 13 Jbeta primers). Data came from immunoSEQ multiplex PCR; TCRdb stores just in-frame clones and leaves some out. Counted here are approximately 110,000 clones, 75% to 90% occurring once; the ten biggest clones make up over 0.2%. The specimen sequenced was PBMCs. Receptor source: a man in his forties or fifties in good health and CMV-seronegative.

Concerning this clone: Other nucleotide sequences from this sample produce the same CDR3. The V call is TRBV10-3, the J call TRBJ2-2; D might be TRBD2 (5 bases). This CDR3 spans 15 amino acids. The germline CDR1 and CDR2 sequences are ENHRY and SYGVKD. V dropped 2 bases and J dropped 0 bases, with 7 bases sitting between them. DNA of the CDR3: TGTGCCATCAGTGAGAGAGGGACGAACACCGGGGAGCTGTTTTTT. Encoded protein: CAISERGTNTGELFF.

This clone was picked up one time. This chain connects TRBV5-1 to TRBJ2-7; 9 nucleotides align to TRBD1. CDR3 length equals 15 residues. The germline V gene encodes CDR1 SGHRS and CDR2 YFSETQ. V was pared by 2 bases and J by 2 bases, with 5 bases of the junction left unmatched. The CDR3: CASSLRDRDPYEQYF. The DNA for the CDR3 is TGCGCCAGCAGCTTACGGGACAGGGATCCCTACGAGCAGTACTTC.

This chain links TRBV5-4 with TRBJ1-4; D unresolved. CDR1 is SGHNT and CDR2 is YYREEE in the germline V gene (reference sequence). Trimming removed 1 base at V and 5 bases at J, with 6 bases between. The CDR3 is 13 residues long. This CDR3 reads CASSLSENEKLFF. CDR3 DNA sequence: TGTGCCAGCAGCTTGTCTGAGAATGAAAAACTGTTTTTT.